Presented here are 26 T cell receptor beta chains from one specimen sequenced in a study of blood T cell repertoires in COVID-19. TCRdb's copy holds only in-frame clones and misses some; the assay was immunoSEQ multiplex PCR. The table lists around 200,000 clones, about 85% of them singletons. Sequencing was carried out using peripheral blood. These receptors all come from a woman older than 75 with acute or convalescent COVID-19.

The V gene is TRBV11-3, the J gene TRBJ2-5, with 14 bases lining up with TRBD2. CDR1 and CDR2 from the germline V gene are SGHNT and YENEEA. Germline trimming cut 5 bases from V and 1 base from J; bases unmatched to any gene: 3. This CDR3 is built from 16 residues. The CDR3 sequence: CASSPGLAGGQETQYF. The CDR3 coding sequence is TGTGCCAGCAGCCCCGGACTAGCGGGGGGCCAAGAGACCCAGTACTTC.

The chain couples TRBV13 to TRBJ1-2, with 9 bases that match TRBD1. CDR3 length: 14 residues. Germline V gene lookup returns CDR1 PRHDT and CDR2 FYEKMQ (reference sequence). The junction had 4 bases not matched to a gene; V was cut back by 5 bases and J by 3 bases. Here the CDR3 DNA reads TGTGCCAGCAGCGCCTGGACAGGGGACTATGGCTACACCTTC. Its translation: CASSAWTGDYGYTF.

The V and J genes are TRBV2 and TRBJ2-2, with TRBD1 as a possible D gene (6 bases). This CDR3 is built from 16 residues. Deletions cut 4 bases from V and 1 base from J, with 13 bases between. Germline CDR1 SNHLY, CDR2 FYNNEI. CDR3 coding DNA: TGTGCCAGCAGTGGTGGGGACAAAAGGAACACCGGGGAGCTGTTTTTT. Encoded protein: CASSGGDKRNTGELFF.

The rearrangement uses TRBV19 and TRBJ2-3; 9 nucleotides match TRBD1. Trimming cost V 9 bases and J 4 bases; bases outside gene matches: 11. The germline V gene has CDR1 LNHDA and CDR2 SQIVND (reference sequence). This CDR3 is 15 amino acids long. CDR3 in amino acids: CASHRGTGIADTQYF. The CDR3 DNA sequence: TGTGCCAGCCACAGGGGGACAGGGATAGCAGATACGCAGTATTTT.

Only one count was recorded for this clone. The chain employs TRBV2 and TRBJ2-3; D call uncertain. The length of the CDR3 is 13 residues. Per germline, CDR1 SNHLY and CDR2 FYNNEI. V lost 7 bases to trimming and J lost 4 bases, with 12 bases between them. CDR3 nucleotide sequence: TGTGCCAGCACGGTTGAGGTACCAGATACGCAGTATTTT. Translation gives CASTVEVPDTQYF.

For the CDR3, the DNA is TGTGCCAGTTCCAGCGGGACAGGGGCTACTAACTATGGCTACACCTTC. As protein: CASSSGTGATNYGYTF. This chain uses TRBV19 with TRBJ1-2, with 10 bases lining up with TRBD1. Germline trimming cut 8 bases from V and 0 bases from J; bases unmatched to any gene: 9. CDR3 size: 16 residues. CDR1 and CDR2 (germline): LNHDA, SQIVND (reference sequence).

The V call is TRBV19, the J call TRBJ1-2; D unresolved. The CDR3 extends over 15 amino acids. The V gene's germline CDR1 is LNHDA and CDR2 SQIVND (reference sequence). Trimming took 1 base from V and 8 from J, leaving 17 bases between them. CDR3 sequence: CASSIVSYPSEGYTF. CDR3 nucleotide sequence: TGTGCCAGTAGTATAGTATCATATCCCTCGGAGGGCTACACCTTC.

This rearrangement joins TRBV9 to TRBJ2-7, with TRBD2 identical over 13 bases. The CDR3 has 17 residues. Trimming cost V 3 bases and J 2 bases; bases outside gene matches: 8. CDR1 and CDR2 from the germline V gene are SGDLS and YYNGEE. The CDR3 loop reads CASSARLLAGGPYEQYF. The CDR3 bases are TGTGCCAGCAGCGCCCGACTACTAGCGGGAGGGCCCTACGAGCAGTACTTC.

This rearrangement joins TRBV7-2 to TRBJ1-3; a weak D match, TRBD1 (6 bases). The germline CDR1 and CDR2 sequences are SGHTA and FQGNSA. Trimming left V 1 base short and J 2 bases short, with 6 bases between. This CDR3 contains 14 residues. The CDR3 DNA is TGTGCCAGCAGCTTAGGACAGGCTGGAAACACCATATATTTT. This codes for CASSLGQAGNTIYF.

The rearrangement uses TRBV6-2 or TRBV6-3 and TRBJ1-4; D uncertain. V was cut by 5 bases and J by 7 bases, with 14 bases left in between. CDR1 and CDR2 (germline): MNHEY, SVGEGT. This CDR3 contains 14 residues. The CDR3 nucleotides read TGTGCCAGCAGTAGACCGGGGTTTCGTGAAAAACTGTTTTTT. Residues: CASSRPGFREKLFF.

The chain uses TRBV5-4 and TRBJ2-3, with TRBD2 as a possible D gene (6 bases). Germline-derived CDR1 and CDR2 are SGHNT and YYREEE (reference sequence). Trimming removed 0 bases at V and 3 bases at J, with 11 bases between. The CDR3 spans 15 residues. CDR3 coding DNA: TGTGCCAGCAGCTTGGCAGCACGGGGGACAGATACGCAGTATTTT. As protein: CASSLAARGTDTQYF. The complete variable domain, with remaining parts taken from reference TRBV5-4 and TRBJ2-3, reads ETGVTQSPTHLIKTRGQQVTLRCSSQSGHNTVSWYQQALGQGPQFIFQYYREEENGRGNFPPRFSGLQFPNYSSELNVNALELDDSALYLCASSLAARGTDTQYFGPGTRLTVL.

The CDR3 DNA is TGTGCCAGCAGCTTAGCTGGGACTAGCGCTCACAATGAGCAGTTCTTC. It codes for CASSLAGTSAHNEQFF. The chain is built from TRBV7-2 and TRBJ2-1; 10 nucleotides match TRBD2. J was trimmed by 5 bases and V by 0 bases; bases with no gene match: 4. Germline-derived CDR1 and CDR2 are SGHTA and FQGNSA. This CDR3 contains 16 residues.

The DNA for the CDR3 is TGTGCCAGCAGTTCACCCAGGGGCCTCTCTGGAAACACCATATATTTT. It yields the protein CASSSPRGLSGNTIYF. The V call is TRBV28, the J call TRBJ1-3; the D gene is possibly TRBD1 (6 bases). Germline V gene sequence: CDR1 MDHEN, CDR2 SYDVKM. The ends were cut back, 4 bases at V and 0 bases at J, with 13 bases in the middle. The CDR3 consists of 16 residues.

The chain recombines TRBV10-2 with TRBJ2-7; 9 bases are shared with TRBD1. Germline CDR1 is WSHSY and CDR2 is SAAADI. The CDR3 consists of 12 residues. After removal of 8 bases from V and 2 bases from J, the junction contained 1 base not matched to a gene. The CDR3 sequence: CASGTGPYEQYF. DNA for the CDR3: TGCGCCAGCGGGACAGGGCCCTACGAGCAGTACTTC.

The DNA for the CDR3 is TGTGCCAGCAGCTTGGGACAGGGCCTTGTTTACTCTGGAAACACCATATATTTT. Its translation is CASSLGQGLVYSGNTIYF. V gene TRBV7-2 combines with J gene TRBJ1-3; 9 nucleotides align to TRBD1. J was trimmed by 0 bases and V by 3 bases; bases with no gene match: 9. CDR3 length equals 18 residues. Per the germline V gene, CDR1 is SGHTA and CDR2 is FQGNSA. Looking up the rest from reference TRBV7-2 and TRBJ1-3 gives the full variable domain: GAGVSQSPSNKVTEKGKDVELRCDPISGHTALYWYRQSLGQGLEFLIYFQGNSAPDKSGLPSDRFSAERTGGSVSTLTIQRTQQEDSAVYLCASSLGQGLVYSGNTIYFGEGSWLTVV.

The chain has TRBV5-1 and TRBJ2-7, with 12 bases that match TRBD2. The length of the CDR3 is 15 residues. CDR1 and CDR2 (germline): SGHRS, YFSETQ. V lost 4 bases to trimming and J lost 6 bases; unmatched junction nucleotides: 8. The CDR3 bases are TGCGCCAGCAGCCTGACTAGCGGGAGTCCTCTCGAGCAGTACTTC. Translated, it gives CASSLTSGSPLEQYF.

The chain is built from TRBV19 and TRBJ2-2; D not resolved. Germline V gene sequence: CDR1 LNHDA, CDR2 SQIVND (reference sequence). CDR3 length: 14 residues. V gave up 8 bases and J gave up 5 bases, with 15 bases separating them. The CDR3 loop reads CASRGSDGTGELFF. In nucleotides, the CDR3 is TGTGCCAGTCGCGGCTCCGATGGTACCGGGGAGCTGTTTTTT.

The rearrangement uses TRBV19 and TRBJ2-3; 7 bases are a match to TRBD2. V dropped 7 bases and J dropped 4; count of bases not matched to a gene: 8. This CDR3 has 14 residues. Germline CDR1 and CDR2: LNHDA and SQIVND (reference sequence). The CDR3 region is CASNPGGSADTQYF. The CDR3 DNA reads as TGTGCCAGTAACCCCGGGGGGAGCGCAGATACGCAGTATTTT.

The chain carries TRBV28 and TRBJ1-2; unclear D gene. Germline V gene lookup returns CDR1 MDHEN and CDR2 SYDVKM. There are 14 residues in the CDR3. V lost 6 bases to trimming and J lost 8 bases, with 19 bases between them. Written as DNA, the CDR3 is TGTGCCAGCAGCCTTAGTTTGCCGCCTCTGGGCTACACCTTC. It encodes CASSLSLPPLGYTF.

V usage is TRBV25-1 and J usage is TRBJ1-1; D possibly corresponds to TRBD1 (5 bases). With 6 bases removed from V and 3 bases from J, the gap between germline ends came to 14 bases. CDR3 length: 14 amino acids. Looked up from germline, CDR1 is MGHDK and CDR2 is SYGVNS. CDR3 in DNA: TGTGCCAGCAGGATGGGGGGTTTGGACACTGAAGCTTTCTTT. Protein: CASRMGGLDTEAFF.

The rearrangement joins TRBV5-5 to TRBJ1-5, with D possibly TRBD1 on 5 matching bases. Trimming stripped 3 bases from V and 4 bases from J, with 14 bases between. This CDR3 has 15 residues. Germline V CDR1 and CDR2: SGHKS, YYEKEE (reference sequence). The CDR3 DNA reads TGTGCCAGCAGCTCTGTACTTCGGGGGAATCAGCCCCAGCATTTT. It specifies CASSSVLRGNQPQHF.

The gene calls are TRBV11-2 and TRBJ1-5; D unclear. This CDR3 is 14 amino acids long. CDR1 is SGHAT, CDR2 FQNNGV, per germline. Trimming removed 2 bases from V and 7 bases from J, with 12 bases in between. The CDR3 nucleotides read TGTGCCAGCAGCTTAAGCACTTTGGGCCAGCCCCAGCATTTT. It specifies CASSLSTLGQPQHF.

The CDR3 bases are TGTGCCAGCAGCGCCCGACAGGGGGCAAAAGATACGCAGTATTTT. It specifies CASSARQGAKDTQYF. This chain joins TRBV9 and TRBJ2-3, with 10 bases lining up with TRBD1. This CDR3 has 15 amino acids. V gave up 3 bases and J gave up 5 bases; unmatched junction bases: 6. Germline V gene lookup returns CDR1 SGDLS and CDR2 YYNGEE.

This chain joins TRBV18 and TRBJ2-2; 10 bases fit TRBD2. The CDR3 runs to 16 residues. Germline trimming cut 3 bases from V and 1 base from J; bases unmatched to any gene: 2. The germline CDR1 and CDR2 sequences are KGHSH and LQKENI. CDR3 protein: CASSPTSGLNTGELFF. Written as DNA, the CDR3 is TGTGCCAGCTCACCGACTAGCGGGCTGAACACCGGGGAGCTGTTTTTT. Looking up the rest from reference TRBV18 and TRBJ2-2 gives the full variable domain: NAGVMQNPRHLVRRRGQEARLRCSPMKGHSHVYWYRQLPEEGLKFMVYLQKENIIDESGMPKERFSAEFPKEGPSILRIQQVVRGDSAAYFCASSPTSGLNTGELFFGEGSRLTVL.

The gene calls are TRBV5-1 and TRBJ1-5; 9 bases are a match to TRBD1. The CDR3 is made up of 14 amino acids. Germline V CDR1 and CDR2: SGHRS, YFSETQ. The V gene end was trimmed by 4 bases and the J gene end by 7 bases; junction bases not matched to a gene: 6. CDR3 sequence reads: CASSTGTGNQPQHF. CDR3 DNA sequence: TGCGCCAGCAGCACCGGGACAGGGAACCAGCCCCAGCATTTT.

This clone was seen once. The chain has TRBV27 and TRBJ1-5; TRBD1 might be the D (5 bases). The CDR3 contains 17 residues. V lost 5 bases and J lost 0, with 17 bases in between. Germline V lookup: CDR1 MNHEY, CDR2 SMNVEV (reference sequence). CDR3 region: CASSPRQQTYSNQPQHF. The DNA of the CDR3 is TGTGCCAGCAGTCCCCGACAGCAAACTTATAGCAATCAGCCCCAGCATTTT.